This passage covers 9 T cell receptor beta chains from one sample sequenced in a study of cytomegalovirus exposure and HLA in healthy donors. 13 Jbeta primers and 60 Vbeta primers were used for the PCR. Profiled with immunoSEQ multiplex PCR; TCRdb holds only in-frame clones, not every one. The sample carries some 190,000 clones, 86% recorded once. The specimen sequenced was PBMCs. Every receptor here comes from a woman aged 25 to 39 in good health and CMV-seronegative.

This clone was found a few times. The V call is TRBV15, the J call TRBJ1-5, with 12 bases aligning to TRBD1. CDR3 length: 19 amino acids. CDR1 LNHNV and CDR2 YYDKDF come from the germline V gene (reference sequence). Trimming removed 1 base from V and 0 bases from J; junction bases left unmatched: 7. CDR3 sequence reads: CATSRGGTGGGYSNQPQHF. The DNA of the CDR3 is TGTGCCACCAGCAGAGGTGGGACAGGGGGCGGATATAGCAATCAGCCCCAGCATTTT.

CDR3 in DNA: TGTGCCAGCAGCTTGTCCGCCGGGACAGGGGTGGTGAACACCATATATTTT. This codes for CASSLSAGTGVVNTIYF. V and J are TRBV5-6 and TRBJ1-3, with 10 nucleotides matching TRBD1. With V trimmed by 1 base and J by 7 bases, 11 bases remained unmatched. Germline V gene data show CDR1 as SGHDT and CDR2 as YYEEEE. The CDR3 is 17 amino acids.

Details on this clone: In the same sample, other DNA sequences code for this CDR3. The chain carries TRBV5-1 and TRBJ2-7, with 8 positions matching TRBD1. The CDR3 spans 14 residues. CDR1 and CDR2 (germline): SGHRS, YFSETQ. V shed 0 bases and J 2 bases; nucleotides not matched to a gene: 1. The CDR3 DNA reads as TGCGCCAGCAGCTTGGGACAGGGGCCCTACGAGCAGTACTTC. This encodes CASSLGQGPYEQYF.

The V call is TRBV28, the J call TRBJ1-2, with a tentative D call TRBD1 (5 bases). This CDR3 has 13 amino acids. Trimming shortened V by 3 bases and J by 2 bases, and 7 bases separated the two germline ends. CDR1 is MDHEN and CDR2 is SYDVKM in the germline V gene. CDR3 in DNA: TGTGCCAGCAGTTTTGGGGGGAACTATGGCTACACCTTC. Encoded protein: CASSFGGNYGYTF.

The CDR3 DNA follows: TGTGCCAGCAGTGAATTTCCGGGTGGAACTAATGAAAAACTGTTTTTT. Amino acid sequence: CASSEFPGGTNEKLFF. The rearrangement uses TRBV6-1 and TRBJ1-4; no firm D call. V dropped 2 bases and J dropped 1 base, with 11 bases sitting between them. The germline V gene encodes CDR1 MNHNS and CDR2 SASEGT. The CDR3 is made up of 16 amino acids.

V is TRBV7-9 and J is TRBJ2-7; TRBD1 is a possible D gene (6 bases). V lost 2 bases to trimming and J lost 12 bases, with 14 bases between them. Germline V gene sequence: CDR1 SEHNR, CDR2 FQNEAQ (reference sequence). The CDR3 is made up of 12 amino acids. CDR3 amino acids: CASSLIGDRWYF. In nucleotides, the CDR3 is TGTGCCAGCAGCTTAATAGGTGACAGGTGGTACTTC. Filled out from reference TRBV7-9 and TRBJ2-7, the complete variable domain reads DTGVSQNPRHKITKRGQNVTFRCDPISEHNRLYWYRQTLGQGPEFLTYFQNEAQLEKSRLLSDRFSAERPKGSFSTLEIQRTEQGDSAMYLCASSLIGDRWYFGPGTRLTVT.

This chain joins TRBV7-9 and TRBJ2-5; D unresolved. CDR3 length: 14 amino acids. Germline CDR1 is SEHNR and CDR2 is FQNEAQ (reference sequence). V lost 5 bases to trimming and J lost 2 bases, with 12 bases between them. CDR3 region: CASSPPLLQETQYF. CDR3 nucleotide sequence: TGTGCCAGCAGCCCCCCCCTTTTGCAAGAGACCCAGTACTTC.

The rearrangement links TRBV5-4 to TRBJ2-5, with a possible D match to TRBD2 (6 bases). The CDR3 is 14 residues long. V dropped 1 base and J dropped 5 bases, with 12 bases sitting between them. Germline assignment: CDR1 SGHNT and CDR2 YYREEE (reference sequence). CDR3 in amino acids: CASSLQSGEETQYF. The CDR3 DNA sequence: TGTGCCAGCAGCTTGCAGTCGGGGGAGGAGACCCAGTACTTC.

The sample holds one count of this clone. The CDR3 DNA reads TGTGCCAGCAGACGGGAGACCCCAGAGACCCAGTACTTC. Translation gives CASRRETPETQYF. J is TRBJ2-5 and V is TRBV6-1; perhaps TRBD2 as D (6 bases). CDR3 length: 13 residues. Deletions cut 6 bases from V and 4 bases from J, with 12 bases between. Germline values: CDR1 MNHNS, CDR2 SASEGT.